This T cell receptor beta chain was obtained from a study of siplizumab effects on memory and regulatory T cells. The assay was immunoSEQ multiplex PCR, and TCRdb's table has in-frame clones only and misses some. The table lists approximately 52,000 clones, 95% to 97% of them singletons. A remark on this clone: Its antigen is as yet unknown.

Whole-study findings and limits: Sequences below about 10^-5 frequency were poorly captured. As a result, only a minor fraction of alloreactive clones mapped to unstimulated subsets. Only a minority of proliferating CD4+ or CD8+ clones had an assignable naive or memory phenotype, with roughly 75-95% lacking one. Reactions containing siplizumab showed mappable alloreactive CD4+ clones averaging 68.8% Treg-derived, versus 26.9% in controls. Siplizumab produced a significant drop in alloreactive sequences attributable to unstimulated CD4+ memory cells.

The source material was naive CD4+ T cells sorted from blood. The TCR originated in a human donor in good health.

The CDR3 DNA reads as TGCGCCAGCAGCCGAGGGGGCCCTTGGAGCCAAAACATTCAGTACTTC. It codes for CASSRGGPWSQNIQYF. V is TRBV4-1 and J is TRBJ2-4; 7 bases map to TRBD1. This CDR3 has 16 residues. V trimming: 4 bases; J trimming: 5 bases; junction bases outside the gene matches: 11. Germline assignment: CDR1 MGHRA and CDR2 YSYEKL.